This TCR beta chain was captured in a study of OX40 agonist ivuxolimab in advanced cancers. Some clones are missing from TCRdb's copy, which holds only in-frame ones; the method was immunoSEQ multiplex PCR. The sample records roughly 61,000 clones, about 90% being singletons. The CDR3 has 12 amino acids. Germline V gene lookup returns CDR1 KGHSH and CDR2 LQKENI. V gave up 2 bases and J gave up 6 bases, with 6 bases separating them. This sequence joins TRBV18 and TRBJ2-3; weak D call: TRBD1 (5 bases). This receptor was obtained from an adult with an advanced solid tumor such as melanoma, head and neck, liver or kidney cancer. The source was CD4+ or CD8+ T cells sorted from blood, collected in a trial of the OX40 agonist ivuxolimab. The CDR3 region is CASSPAGDTQYF. The CDR3 nucleotides read TGTGCCAGCTCACCAGCAGGGGATACGCAGTATTTT.